These 27 T cell receptor beta chains originate from one sample sequenced in a study of human T cells and chemical hapten exposure. Each CDR3 protein is one row after TCRdb ran MiXCR on the RACE reads. Of roughly 38,000 distinct CDR3 sequences in the sample, approximately 7.6% are singletons; the top ten hold 1% to 1.5%. Noted time point: pre-sensitization, week 0. Sample treatment: therapeutic diphenylcyclopropenone sensitization with weekly scalp DPC. Source: whole blood, taken in connection with sensitization to the hapten diphenylcyclopropenone (DPC). These TCRs come from a woman in her forties or fifties with alopecia areata. Some clones in this sample may be carry-over from other donors' samples.

This clonotype was picked up many times. The chain joins TRBV27 to TRBJ2-1; 9 bases agree with TRBD2. CDR3 length equals 14 residues. Germline V gives CDR1 MNHEY, CDR2 SMNVEV (reference sequence). J gave up 5 bases and V 5 bases, and 4 bases lay outside the gene matches. Written as DNA, the CDR3 is TGTGCCAGCAGTGGGGGCGGGAGGGACAATGAGCAGTTCTTC. It encodes CASSGGGRDNEQFF.

CDR3 bases: TGCGCCAGCAGCTTGGCCGACCCTCAGAGGGGCTACACCTTC. Protein product: CASSLADPQRGYTF. V usage is TRBV5-1 and J usage is TRBJ1-2; the D is unclear. Germline V CDR1 and CDR2: SGHRS, YFSETQ. There are 14 residues in the CDR3. V was cut by 0 bases and J by 8 bases, with 14 bases left in between. Looking up the rest from reference TRBV5-1 and TRBJ1-2 gives the full variable domain: KAGVTQTPRYLIKTRGQQVTLSCSPISGHRSVSWYQQTPGQGLQFLFEYFSETQRNKGNFPGRFSGRQFSNSRSEMNVSTLELGDSALYLCASSLADPQRGYTFGSGTRLTVV.

In its sample, this clonotype was seen once. The CDR3 sequence is CASSRSGVSEQFF. The CDR3 nucleotides read TGTGCCAGCAGCCGGAGTGGGGTGAGTGAGCAGTTCTTC. The rearrangement joins TRBV3-1 to TRBJ2-1; no firm D call. The CDR3 is 13 residues long. V gave up 4 bases and J gave up 9 bases, with 13 bases separating them. Germline V CDR1 and CDR2: LGHDT, YNNKEL (reference sequence).

This rearrangement joins TRBV7-9 to TRBJ1-5, with 7 positions matching TRBD1. The CDR3 runs to 15 residues. The V gene's germline CDR1 is SEHNR and CDR2 FQNEAQ (reference sequence). V was clipped by 5 bases and J by 2 bases; unmatched bases: 6. The CDR3 DNA sequence: TGTGCCAGCAGCATGACAGGGAATGGCAATCAGCCCCAGCATTTT. Translated, it gives CASSMTGNGNQPQHF.

This clonotype was seen many times. The chain joins TRBV4-2 to TRBJ2-3, with D possibly being TRBD1 or TRBD2 (5 bases each). The ends were cut back, 3 bases at V and 4 bases at J, with 8 bases in the middle. The CDR3 consists of 13 residues. Germline assignment: CDR1 LGHNA and CDR2 YNFKEQ. The CDR3 bases are TGTGCCAGCAGCCAGGGGGACGCAGATACGCAGTATTTT. This encodes CASSQGDADTQYF.

This clonotype was counted ten times or more. The V and J genes are TRBV6-5 and TRBJ1-3, with TRBD1 identical over 8 bases. Germline CDR1 is MNHEY and CDR2 is SVGAGI. This CDR3 spans 15 amino acids. V lost 9 bases and J lost 2; bases outside the gene matches: 9. The CDR3 coding sequence is TGTGCCAGAAACCCTCGCAGGGGGCCTGGAAACACCATATATTTT. It specifies CARNPRRGPGNTIYF.

This sequence joins TRBV5-1 and TRBJ2-2; 11 bases line up with TRBD2. Germline CDR1 is SGHRS and CDR2 is YFSETQ. The CDR3 is 16 amino acids. With V trimmed by 4 bases and J by 2 bases, 4 bases remained unmatched. Written as DNA, the CDR3 is TGCGCCAGCAGCACCCTAGCGGGAGGTAACACCGGGGAGCTGTTTTTT. Protein: CASSTLAGGNTGELFF.

This clonotype was recorded many times. This chain connects TRBV29-1 to TRBJ2-6; no clear D gene. CDR3 length: 15 residues. Trimming took off 4 bases at V and 0 bases at J, with 10 bases between the two ends. Germline V gene sequence: CDR1 SQVTM, CDR2 ANQGSEA. CDR3 coding DNA: TGCAGCGTTGTCCGGCACATCTCTGGGGCCAACGTCCTGACTTTC. Amino acids: CSVVRHISGANVLTF.

This clonotype has more than one count but fewer than ten. The V and J genes are TRBV11-2 and TRBJ2-7; D is unclear. Germline V gene data show CDR1 as SGHAT and CDR2 as FQNNGV. The CDR3 is 15 residues long. Trimming pared 7 bases from V and 4 bases from J, leaving 20 bases between. CDR3 bases: TGTGCCAGCACCCCTCGAACGGACGGAGAGTACGAGCAGTACTTC. Its protein is CASTPRTDGEYEQYF. The variable domain in full, completed from reference TRBV11-2 and TRBJ2-7, reads EAGVAQSPRYKIIEKRQSVAFWCNPISGHATLYWYQQILGQGPKLLIQFQNNGVVDDSQLPKDRFSAERLKGVDSTLKIQPAKLEDSAVYLCASTPRTDGEYEQYFGPGTRLTVT.

The V and J genes are TRBV11-2 and TRBJ2-3; 14 bases agree with TRBD2. The CDR3 is 19 residues long. After removal of 4 bases from V and 2 bases from J, the junction contained 11 bases not matched to a gene. CDR1 and CDR2 (germline): SGHAT, FQNNGV. The CDR3 nucleotides are TGTGCCAGCAGCTCGGGACTAGCGGGAGTGGCAAAGGCCACAGATACGCAGTATTTT. This sequence encodes CASSSGLAGVAKATDTQYF. The full variable domain, with the rest looked up from reference TRBV11-2 and TRBJ2-3, is EAGVAQSPRYKIIEKRQSVAFWCNPISGHATLYWYQQILGQGPKLLIQFQNNGVVDDSQLPKDRFSAERLKGVDSTLKIQPAKLEDSAVYLCASSSGLAGVAKATDTQYFGPGTRLTVL.

This clonotype was observed a handful of times. The chain carries TRBV21-1 and TRBJ2-7. TRBV21-1 is a pseudogene locus. The CDR3 extends over 15 amino acids. CDR3 in amino acids: CASSKRAGTSYEQYF. The CDR3 nucleotides read TGTGCCAGCAGCAAGAGAGCAGGGACCTCCTACGAGCAGTACTTC.

This clonotype was detected only once. The chain has TRBV4-1 and TRBJ2-3; 8 bases map to TRBD2. The germline CDR1 and CDR2 sequences are MGHRA and YSYEKL. This CDR3 has 13 residues. J gave up 3 bases and V 6 bases, and 2 bases lay outside the gene matches. This chain's CDR3 is CASSVAGTDTQYF. The CDR3 nucleotides are TGCGCCAGCAGTGTAGCGGGAACAGATACGCAGTATTTT.

A note on this clonotype: A read error may explain this, as a much larger clone is one base away. This chain uses TRBV11-3 with TRBJ2-3; TRBD2 is a possible D gene (6 bases). The CDR3 is made up of 15 amino acids. Germline-derived CDR1 and CDR2 are SGHNT and YENEEA. CDR3 coding DNA: TGTGCCAGCAGCGGCACGGGACTCGGCACAGATACGCACTATTTT. Its protein product is CASSGTGLGTDTHYF. Filled out from reference TRBV11-3 and TRBJ2-3, the complete variable domain reads EAGVVQSPRYKIIEKKQPVAFWCNPISGHNTLYWYLQNLGQGPELLIRYENEEAVDDSQLPKDRFSAERLKGVDSTLKIQPAELGDSAVYLCASSGTGLGTDTHYFGPGTRLTVL.

The table lists this clonotype with many counts. The chain couples TRBV29-1 to TRBJ2-3; TRBD1 or TRBD2 may be the D gene (6 bases each). CDR1 and CDR2 from the germline V gene are SQVTM and ANQGSEA. This CDR3 is 15 amino acids long. Deletions cut 2 bases from V and 4 bases from J, with 16 bases between. CDR3 in DNA: TGCAGCGTTGAAAACCCGGCAGGGGAGGCAGATACGCAGTATTTT. Amino acids: CSVENPAGEADTQYF.

The chain's CDR3 is CASSPPPYYEQYF. In nucleotides, the CDR3 is TGTGCCAGCAGTCCTCCCCCGTACTACGAGCAGTACTTC. The V call is TRBV27, the J call TRBJ2-7; D is uncertain. V was cut by 5 bases and J by 3 bases, with 11 bases left in between. Germline V lookup: CDR1 MNHEY, CDR2 SMNVEV (reference sequence). The CDR3 consists of 13 residues.

This chain connects TRBV19 to TRBJ2-1; 7 positions agree with TRBD2. Losses at the gene ends were 5 bases for V and 8 bases for J; bases not matched to a gene: 6. Germline CDR1 and CDR2: LNHDA and SQIVND (reference sequence). This CDR3 spans 13 amino acids. In nucleotides, the CDR3 is TGTGCCAGTAGTGTCCTCCGGGGGGATGAGCAGTTCTTC. This gives the protein CASSVLRGDEQFF. Drawing the rest from reference TRBV19 and TRBJ2-1, the complete variable domain is DGGITQSPKYLFRKEGQNVTLSCEQNLNHDAMYWYRQDPGQGLRLIYYSQIVNDFQKGDIAEGYSVSREKKESFPLTVTSAQKNPTAFYLCASSVLRGDEQFFGPGTRLTVL.

This clonotype was counted many times. This sequence joins TRBV12-3 or TRBV12-4 and TRBJ1-6; weak D call: TRBD1 (6 bases). This CDR3 comprises 14 residues. Trimming left V 2 bases short and J 14 bases short, with 16 bases between. CDR3 sequence: CASSLTGGGGALHF. The CDR3 DNA reads as TGTGCCAGCAGTTTAACTGGGGGCGGCGGAGCCCTCCACTTT.

This clonotype was picked up many times. This rearrangement joins TRBV6-6 to TRBJ1-6; 7 positions agree with TRBD1. The CDR3 runs to 14 residues. CDR1 and CDR2 (germline): MNHNY, SVGAGI (reference sequence). The junction had 4 bases not matched to a gene; V was cut back by 6 bases and J by 5 bases. The CDR3 here is CASRAGTDNSPLHF. CDR3 nucleotides: TGTGCCAGCAGGGCCGGGACAGATAATTCACCCCTCCACTTT.

This rearrangement joins TRBV6-6 to TRBJ1-6; a weak D match, TRBD1 (5 bases). The V gene's germline CDR1 is MNHNY and CDR2 SVGAGI (reference sequence). V was shortened by 6 bases and J by 7 bases, with 16 bases between the two germline ends. CDR3 length: 15 amino acids. This CDR3 is CASRPSEGTNSPLHF. The CDR3 DNA follows: TGTGCCAGCAGACCCAGTGAGGGGACCAATTCACCCCTCCACTTT.

A few counts support this clonotype. The chain carries TRBV3-1 and TRBJ2-1; 9 positions match TRBD2. Germline CDR1 is LGHDT and CDR2 is YNNKEL (reference sequence). J gave up 8 bases and V 0 bases, and 14 bases lay outside the gene matches. The CDR3 sequence is 18 residues long. DNA for the CDR3: TGTGCCAGCAGCCAAGAAGGGACGGCGCGGGAGGGCATGTATGAGCAGTTCTTC. The encoded protein is CASSQEGTAREGMYEQFF.

This clonotype has more than one count but fewer than ten. The chain links TRBV10-3 to TRBJ2-7, with D possibly being TRBD1 or TRBD2 (5 bases each). The germline gives CDR1 ENHRY, CDR2 SYGVKD. The CDR3 totals 15 residues. V lost 0 bases to trimming and J lost 2 bases, with 11 bases between them. CDR3 DNA sequence: TGTGCCATCAGTGAGTCGAGAGGGGCCACCTACGAGCAGTACTTC. Translated, it gives CAISESRGATYEQYF.

This clonotype was seen repeatedly, ten times or more. The genes are TRBV5-5 and TRBJ1-6; TRBD1 matches 7 bases. V shed 5 bases, J shed 7 bases, and the junction held 6 bases outside the gene matches. The germline V gene encodes CDR1 SGHKS and CDR2 YYEKEE (reference sequence). This CDR3 comprises 14 residues. The CDR3: CASSLDRANSPLHF. The CDR3 DNA reads as TGTGCCAGCAGTTTAGACAGGGCCAATTCACCCCTCCACTTT.

This clonotype was counted a few times. V usage is TRBV21-1 and J usage is TRBJ2-7; the D call in the table, TRBD2, was not verified against the DNA. TRBV21-1 is labeled a pseudogene. The CDR3 is made up of 14 amino acids. The CDR3 here is CASSKGLAGNEQYF. In DNA, the CDR3 is TGTGCCAGCAGCAAGGGACTAGCGGGAAACGAGCAGTACTTC.

This clonotype showed up many times. V usage is TRBV29-1 and J usage is TRBJ2-1, with D perhaps TRBD2 (6 bases). CDR1 is SQVTM, CDR2 ANQGSEA, per germline. The germline V and J ends were trimmed by 8 bases and 7 bases, with 21 bases remaining between them. CDR3 size: 14 residues. CDR3 sequence (DNA): TGCAGCTCCTTCCATAGCGGAGGTGCGAATGAGCAGTTCTTC. It codes for CSSFHSGGANEQFF.

This clonotype came up a few times. This chain joins TRBV7-9 and TRBJ2-2; 10 bases map to TRBD2. The junction had 5 bases not matched to a gene; V was cut back by 5 bases and J by 5 bases. CDR1 is SEHNR, CDR2 FQNEAQ, per germline (reference sequence). The CDR3 contains 15 residues. In nucleotides, the CDR3 is TGTGCCAGCAGCCCCGGGACTAGCGCTACCGGGGAGCTGTTTTTT. Encoded protein: CASSPGTSATGELFF.

As concerns this clonotype: One end of the junction fails to match germline, which may point to a read error. V gene TRBV11-3 combines with J gene TRBJ2-1, with 8 bases fitting TRBD2. Germline V CDR1 and CDR2: SGHNT, YENEEA. The CDR3 sequence is 15 residues long. The CDR3 nucleotides are TGTGCCAGCAGCCCACCCGGGACTAGTTTCAATGGGCAGTTCTTC. Protein sequence: CASSPPGTSFNGQFF.

There are many counts of this clonotype. The V gene is TRBV7-9, the J gene TRBJ2-3, with TRBD2 identical over 10 bases. V was pared by 8 bases and J by 6 bases, with 5 bases of the junction left unmatched. Germline CDR1 SEHNR, CDR2 FQNEAQ (reference sequence). The CDR3 contains 13 residues. The CDR3, as DNA: TGTGCCAGCTCGGGGACTAGCGAGGATACGCAGTATTTT. Its translation: CASSGTSEDTQYF.